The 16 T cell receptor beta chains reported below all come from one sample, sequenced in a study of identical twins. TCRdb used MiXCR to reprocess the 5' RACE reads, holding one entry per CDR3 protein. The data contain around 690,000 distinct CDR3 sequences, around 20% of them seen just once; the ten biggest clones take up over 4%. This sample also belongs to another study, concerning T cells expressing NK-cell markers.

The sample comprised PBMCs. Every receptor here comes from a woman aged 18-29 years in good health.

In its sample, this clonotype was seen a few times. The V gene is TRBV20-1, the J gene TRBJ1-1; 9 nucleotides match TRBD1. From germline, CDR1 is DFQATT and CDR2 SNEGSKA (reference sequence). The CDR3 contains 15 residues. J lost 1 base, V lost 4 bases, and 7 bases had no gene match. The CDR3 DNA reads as TGCAGTGCTATGGACAGGGGCAGCGGGAACACTGAAGCTTTCTTT. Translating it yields CSAMDRGSGNTEAFF.

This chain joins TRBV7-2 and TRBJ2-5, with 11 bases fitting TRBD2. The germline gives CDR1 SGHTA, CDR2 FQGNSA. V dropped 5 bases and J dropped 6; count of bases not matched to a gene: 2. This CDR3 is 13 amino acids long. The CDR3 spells CASSPSGRQTQYF. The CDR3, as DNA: TGTGCCAGCAGCCCTAGCGGGAGGCAGACCCAGTACTTC.

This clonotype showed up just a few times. CDR3 region: CASSQGHGRDEQFF. CDR3 DNA sequence: TGCGCCAGCAGCCAGGGACATGGTAGGGATGAGCAGTTCTTC. The chain carries TRBV5-1 and TRBJ2-1, with D maybe TRBD1 (6 bases). With 4 bases removed from V and 8 bases from J, the gap between germline ends came to 16 bases. CDR1 SGHRS and CDR2 YFSETQ come from the germline V gene. The CDR3 is 14 amino acids.

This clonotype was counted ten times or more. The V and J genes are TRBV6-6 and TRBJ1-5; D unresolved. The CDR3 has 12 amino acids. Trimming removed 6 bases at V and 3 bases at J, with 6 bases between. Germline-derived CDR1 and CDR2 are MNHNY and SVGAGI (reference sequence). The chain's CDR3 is CASRSPNQPQHF. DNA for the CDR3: TGTGCCAGCAGGAGTCCCAATCAGCCCCAGCATTTT.

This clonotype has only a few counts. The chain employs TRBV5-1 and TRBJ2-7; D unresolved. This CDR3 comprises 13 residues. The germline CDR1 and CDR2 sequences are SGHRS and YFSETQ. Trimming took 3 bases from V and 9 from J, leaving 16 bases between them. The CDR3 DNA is TGCGCCAGCAGCTCGCCGGACGCCCGAAGGCAGTACTTC. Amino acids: CASSSPDARRQYF.

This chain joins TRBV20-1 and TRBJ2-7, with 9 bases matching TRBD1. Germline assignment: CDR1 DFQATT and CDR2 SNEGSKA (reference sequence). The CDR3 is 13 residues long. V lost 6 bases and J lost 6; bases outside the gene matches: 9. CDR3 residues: CSALPGQGTEQYF. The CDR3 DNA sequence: TGCAGTGCCCTACCGGGACAGGGTACCGAGCAGTACTTC.

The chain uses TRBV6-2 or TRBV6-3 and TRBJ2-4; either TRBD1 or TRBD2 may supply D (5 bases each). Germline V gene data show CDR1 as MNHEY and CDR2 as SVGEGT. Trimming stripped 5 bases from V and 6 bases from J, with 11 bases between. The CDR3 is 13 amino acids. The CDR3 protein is CASSQRDGNIQYF. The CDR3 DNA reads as TGTGCCAGCAGTCAAAGGGACGGAAACATTCAGTACTTC.

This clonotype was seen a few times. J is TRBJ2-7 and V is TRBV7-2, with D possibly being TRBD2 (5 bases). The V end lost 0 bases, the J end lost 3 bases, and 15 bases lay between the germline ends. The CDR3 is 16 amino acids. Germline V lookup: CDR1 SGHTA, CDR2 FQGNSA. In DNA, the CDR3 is TGTGCCAGCAGCTTAGCCCAGACTACCAAGCACTACGAGCAGTACTTC. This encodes CASSLAQTTKHYEQYF.

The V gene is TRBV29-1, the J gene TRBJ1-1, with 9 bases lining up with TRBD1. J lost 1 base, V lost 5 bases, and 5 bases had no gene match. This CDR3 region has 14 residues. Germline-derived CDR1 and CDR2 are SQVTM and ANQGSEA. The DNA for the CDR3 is TGCAGCGTTCCGACAGGGGGGAGGAACACTGAAGCTTTCTTT. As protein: CSVPTGGRNTEAFF.

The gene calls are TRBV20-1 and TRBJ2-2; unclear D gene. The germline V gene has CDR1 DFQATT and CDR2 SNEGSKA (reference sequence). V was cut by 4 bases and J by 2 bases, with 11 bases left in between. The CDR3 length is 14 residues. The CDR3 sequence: CSATYSENTGELFF. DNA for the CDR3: TGCAGTGCTACGTACAGCGAAAACACCGGGGAGCTGTTTTTT.

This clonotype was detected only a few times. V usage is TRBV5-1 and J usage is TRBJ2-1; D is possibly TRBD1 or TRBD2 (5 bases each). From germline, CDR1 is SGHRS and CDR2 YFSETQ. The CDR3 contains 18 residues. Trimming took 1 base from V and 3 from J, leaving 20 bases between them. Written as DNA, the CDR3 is TGCGCCAGCAGCTTGTTCGTCCCGGGGCGACTCCTCTACAATGAGCAGTTCTTC. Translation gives CASSLFVPGRLLYNEQFF.

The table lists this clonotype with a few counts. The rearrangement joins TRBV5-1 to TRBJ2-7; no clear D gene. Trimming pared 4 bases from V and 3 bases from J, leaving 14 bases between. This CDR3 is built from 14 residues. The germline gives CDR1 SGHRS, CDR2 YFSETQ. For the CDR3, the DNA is TGCGCCAGCAGCCCCCGCCCTGAAAACTACGAGCAGTACTTC. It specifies CASSPRPENYEQYF.

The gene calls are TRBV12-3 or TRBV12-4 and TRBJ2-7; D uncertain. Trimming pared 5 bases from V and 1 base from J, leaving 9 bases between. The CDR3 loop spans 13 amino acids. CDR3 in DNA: TGTGCCAGCAGTCCCTCCAGGTCCTACGAGCAGTACTTC. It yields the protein CASSPSRSYEQYF.

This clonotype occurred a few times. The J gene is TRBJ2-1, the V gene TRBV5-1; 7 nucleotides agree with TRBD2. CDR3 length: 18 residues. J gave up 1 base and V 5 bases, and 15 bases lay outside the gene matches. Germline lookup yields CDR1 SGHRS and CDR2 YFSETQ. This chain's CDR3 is CASRGGAGEPFSYNEQFF. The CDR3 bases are TGCGCCAGCAGGGGTGGGGCGGGAGAGCCCTTTTCCTACAATGAGCAGTTCTTC.

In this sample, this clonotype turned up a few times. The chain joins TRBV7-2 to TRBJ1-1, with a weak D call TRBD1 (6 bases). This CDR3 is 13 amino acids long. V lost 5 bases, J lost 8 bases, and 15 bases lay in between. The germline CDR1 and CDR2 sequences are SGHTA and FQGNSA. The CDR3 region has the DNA TGTGCCAGCAGCGCCCTGGGGGCACCCGAAGCTTTCTTT. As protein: CASSALGAPEAFF.

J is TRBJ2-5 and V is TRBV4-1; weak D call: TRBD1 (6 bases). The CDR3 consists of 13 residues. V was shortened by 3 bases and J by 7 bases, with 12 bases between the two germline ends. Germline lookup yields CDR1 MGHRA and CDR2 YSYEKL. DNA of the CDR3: TGCGCCAGCAGCCAGGGGGCAGAGAGGACCCAGTACTTC. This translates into CASSQGAERTQYF.